Following are 9 T cell receptor beta chains from one sample sequenced in a study of T-cell memory formation after mild COVID-19. Using its own MiXCR run on the 5' RACE reads, TCRdb lists one record per CDR3 protein. The table has more than 150,000 distinct CDR3 sequences, less than 20% seen once. The sequenced sample consisted of PBMCs or a T cell subset sorted from them (not recorded which). All receptors come from a man younger than 35 who had mild COVID-19 (a few samples of this study predate the infection). Cell type and time point are not known.

This clonotype was seen more than once but under ten times. CDR3 bases: TGTGCCAGCAGGCTCCCCCTTCCGGGGCCCCAAGAGACCCAGTACTTC. Translating gives CASRLPLPGPQETQYF. This sequence joins TRBV7-3 and TRBJ2-5; D may correspond to TRBD1 or TRBD2 (5 bases each). V dropped 6 bases and J dropped 1 base, with 18 bases sitting between them. The germline V gene encodes CDR1 SGHTA and CDR2 FQGTGA. CDR3 size: 16 residues.

The CDR3: CASSQGLYQPQHF. DNA of the CDR3: TGTGCCAGCAGCCAAGGATTGTATCAGCCCCAGCATTTT. V and J are TRBV3-1 and TRBJ1-5, with D uncertain. This CDR3 is 13 amino acids long. Germline loops: CDR1 LGHDT, CDR2 YNNKEL (reference sequence). V was cut by 1 base and J by 5 bases, with 6 bases left in between. The whole variable domain, filled in from reference TRBV3-1 and TRBJ1-5, reads DTAVSQTPKYLVTQMGNDKSIKCEQNLGHDTMYWYKQDSKKFLKIMFSYNNKELIINETVPNRFSPKSPDKAHLNLHINSLELGDSAVYFCASSQGLYQPQHFGDGTRLSIL.

The rearrangement joins TRBV11-3 to TRBJ2-5, with D uncertain. Germline V CDR1 and CDR2: SGHNT, YENEEA. V was clipped by 3 bases and J by 0 bases, with 11 bases between them. The CDR3 is 15 residues long. In DNA form, the CDR3 reads TGTGCCAGCAGCTTTGGCAGCGATTACCAAGAGACCCAGTACTTC. This translates into CASSFGSDYQETQYF.

DNA of the CDR3: TGTGCCAGCAGCCTCACGAAGAACCATGTCGATACGCAGTATTTT. Amino acid sequence: CASSLTKNHVDTQYF. The rearrangement links TRBV7-9 to TRBJ2-3; D gene unclear. The V gene lost 5 bases and the J gene lost 6 bases, with 18 bases spanning the gap. The germline gives CDR1 SEHNR, CDR2 FQNEAQ (reference sequence). The CDR3 spans 15 residues.

This clonotype was observed a handful of times. The chain employs TRBV5-1 and TRBJ1-1, with D unclear. Trimming stripped 0 bases from V and 1 base from J, with 7 bases between. CDR3 size: 14 residues. Germline V CDR1 and CDR2: SGHRS, YFSETQ. The CDR3 loop is CASSLGHPNTEAFF. The CDR3 region has the DNA TGCGCCAGCAGCTTGGGGCACCCGAACACTGAAGCTTTCTTT.

This chain joins TRBV12-3 or TRBV12-4 and TRBJ2-1; possibly TRBD2 for D (6 bases). The V gene lost 3 bases and the J gene lost 6 bases, with 12 bases spanning the gap. This CDR3 has 14 amino acids. The DNA of the CDR3 is TGTGCCAGCAGTTTGGTGGGGGGAATCAATGAGCAGTTCTTC. Amino acids: CASSLVGGINEQFF.

This clonotype occurred a few times. V and J are TRBV7-9 and TRBJ1-1; D is ambiguous. CDR3 length: 14 amino acids. The V and J ends lost 5 bases and 2 bases respectively, with 12 bases between them. In germline, CDR1 is SEHNR, CDR2 FQNEAQ (reference sequence). The CDR3 loop reads CASSPLGANTEAFF. Here the CDR3 DNA reads TGTGCCAGCAGCCCGTTGGGCGCCAACACTGAAGCTTTCTTT.

This clonotype has a count of ten or more. This chain joins TRBV20-1 and TRBJ2-3, with unresolved D. Germline-derived CDR1 and CDR2 are DFQATT and SNEGSKA (reference sequence). The CDR3 length is 13 residues. Trimming cost V 6 bases and J 0 bases, with 10 bases left between them. CDR3 protein: CSAPYLSTDTQYF. The CDR3 DNA follows: TGCAGTGCACCTTACCTAAGCACAGATACGCAGTATTTT.

The sample holds a few counts of this clonotype. The chain couples TRBV24-1 to TRBJ2-3; no definite D call. The germline gives CDR1 KGHDR, CDR2 SFDVKD. The V and J ends lost 4 bases and 5 bases respectively, with 9 bases between them. The CDR3 has 13 amino acids. CDR3 in amino acids: CATSEGSQDTQYF. In DNA, the CDR3 is TGTGCCACCAGTGAAGGTAGCCAAGATACGCAGTATTTT.